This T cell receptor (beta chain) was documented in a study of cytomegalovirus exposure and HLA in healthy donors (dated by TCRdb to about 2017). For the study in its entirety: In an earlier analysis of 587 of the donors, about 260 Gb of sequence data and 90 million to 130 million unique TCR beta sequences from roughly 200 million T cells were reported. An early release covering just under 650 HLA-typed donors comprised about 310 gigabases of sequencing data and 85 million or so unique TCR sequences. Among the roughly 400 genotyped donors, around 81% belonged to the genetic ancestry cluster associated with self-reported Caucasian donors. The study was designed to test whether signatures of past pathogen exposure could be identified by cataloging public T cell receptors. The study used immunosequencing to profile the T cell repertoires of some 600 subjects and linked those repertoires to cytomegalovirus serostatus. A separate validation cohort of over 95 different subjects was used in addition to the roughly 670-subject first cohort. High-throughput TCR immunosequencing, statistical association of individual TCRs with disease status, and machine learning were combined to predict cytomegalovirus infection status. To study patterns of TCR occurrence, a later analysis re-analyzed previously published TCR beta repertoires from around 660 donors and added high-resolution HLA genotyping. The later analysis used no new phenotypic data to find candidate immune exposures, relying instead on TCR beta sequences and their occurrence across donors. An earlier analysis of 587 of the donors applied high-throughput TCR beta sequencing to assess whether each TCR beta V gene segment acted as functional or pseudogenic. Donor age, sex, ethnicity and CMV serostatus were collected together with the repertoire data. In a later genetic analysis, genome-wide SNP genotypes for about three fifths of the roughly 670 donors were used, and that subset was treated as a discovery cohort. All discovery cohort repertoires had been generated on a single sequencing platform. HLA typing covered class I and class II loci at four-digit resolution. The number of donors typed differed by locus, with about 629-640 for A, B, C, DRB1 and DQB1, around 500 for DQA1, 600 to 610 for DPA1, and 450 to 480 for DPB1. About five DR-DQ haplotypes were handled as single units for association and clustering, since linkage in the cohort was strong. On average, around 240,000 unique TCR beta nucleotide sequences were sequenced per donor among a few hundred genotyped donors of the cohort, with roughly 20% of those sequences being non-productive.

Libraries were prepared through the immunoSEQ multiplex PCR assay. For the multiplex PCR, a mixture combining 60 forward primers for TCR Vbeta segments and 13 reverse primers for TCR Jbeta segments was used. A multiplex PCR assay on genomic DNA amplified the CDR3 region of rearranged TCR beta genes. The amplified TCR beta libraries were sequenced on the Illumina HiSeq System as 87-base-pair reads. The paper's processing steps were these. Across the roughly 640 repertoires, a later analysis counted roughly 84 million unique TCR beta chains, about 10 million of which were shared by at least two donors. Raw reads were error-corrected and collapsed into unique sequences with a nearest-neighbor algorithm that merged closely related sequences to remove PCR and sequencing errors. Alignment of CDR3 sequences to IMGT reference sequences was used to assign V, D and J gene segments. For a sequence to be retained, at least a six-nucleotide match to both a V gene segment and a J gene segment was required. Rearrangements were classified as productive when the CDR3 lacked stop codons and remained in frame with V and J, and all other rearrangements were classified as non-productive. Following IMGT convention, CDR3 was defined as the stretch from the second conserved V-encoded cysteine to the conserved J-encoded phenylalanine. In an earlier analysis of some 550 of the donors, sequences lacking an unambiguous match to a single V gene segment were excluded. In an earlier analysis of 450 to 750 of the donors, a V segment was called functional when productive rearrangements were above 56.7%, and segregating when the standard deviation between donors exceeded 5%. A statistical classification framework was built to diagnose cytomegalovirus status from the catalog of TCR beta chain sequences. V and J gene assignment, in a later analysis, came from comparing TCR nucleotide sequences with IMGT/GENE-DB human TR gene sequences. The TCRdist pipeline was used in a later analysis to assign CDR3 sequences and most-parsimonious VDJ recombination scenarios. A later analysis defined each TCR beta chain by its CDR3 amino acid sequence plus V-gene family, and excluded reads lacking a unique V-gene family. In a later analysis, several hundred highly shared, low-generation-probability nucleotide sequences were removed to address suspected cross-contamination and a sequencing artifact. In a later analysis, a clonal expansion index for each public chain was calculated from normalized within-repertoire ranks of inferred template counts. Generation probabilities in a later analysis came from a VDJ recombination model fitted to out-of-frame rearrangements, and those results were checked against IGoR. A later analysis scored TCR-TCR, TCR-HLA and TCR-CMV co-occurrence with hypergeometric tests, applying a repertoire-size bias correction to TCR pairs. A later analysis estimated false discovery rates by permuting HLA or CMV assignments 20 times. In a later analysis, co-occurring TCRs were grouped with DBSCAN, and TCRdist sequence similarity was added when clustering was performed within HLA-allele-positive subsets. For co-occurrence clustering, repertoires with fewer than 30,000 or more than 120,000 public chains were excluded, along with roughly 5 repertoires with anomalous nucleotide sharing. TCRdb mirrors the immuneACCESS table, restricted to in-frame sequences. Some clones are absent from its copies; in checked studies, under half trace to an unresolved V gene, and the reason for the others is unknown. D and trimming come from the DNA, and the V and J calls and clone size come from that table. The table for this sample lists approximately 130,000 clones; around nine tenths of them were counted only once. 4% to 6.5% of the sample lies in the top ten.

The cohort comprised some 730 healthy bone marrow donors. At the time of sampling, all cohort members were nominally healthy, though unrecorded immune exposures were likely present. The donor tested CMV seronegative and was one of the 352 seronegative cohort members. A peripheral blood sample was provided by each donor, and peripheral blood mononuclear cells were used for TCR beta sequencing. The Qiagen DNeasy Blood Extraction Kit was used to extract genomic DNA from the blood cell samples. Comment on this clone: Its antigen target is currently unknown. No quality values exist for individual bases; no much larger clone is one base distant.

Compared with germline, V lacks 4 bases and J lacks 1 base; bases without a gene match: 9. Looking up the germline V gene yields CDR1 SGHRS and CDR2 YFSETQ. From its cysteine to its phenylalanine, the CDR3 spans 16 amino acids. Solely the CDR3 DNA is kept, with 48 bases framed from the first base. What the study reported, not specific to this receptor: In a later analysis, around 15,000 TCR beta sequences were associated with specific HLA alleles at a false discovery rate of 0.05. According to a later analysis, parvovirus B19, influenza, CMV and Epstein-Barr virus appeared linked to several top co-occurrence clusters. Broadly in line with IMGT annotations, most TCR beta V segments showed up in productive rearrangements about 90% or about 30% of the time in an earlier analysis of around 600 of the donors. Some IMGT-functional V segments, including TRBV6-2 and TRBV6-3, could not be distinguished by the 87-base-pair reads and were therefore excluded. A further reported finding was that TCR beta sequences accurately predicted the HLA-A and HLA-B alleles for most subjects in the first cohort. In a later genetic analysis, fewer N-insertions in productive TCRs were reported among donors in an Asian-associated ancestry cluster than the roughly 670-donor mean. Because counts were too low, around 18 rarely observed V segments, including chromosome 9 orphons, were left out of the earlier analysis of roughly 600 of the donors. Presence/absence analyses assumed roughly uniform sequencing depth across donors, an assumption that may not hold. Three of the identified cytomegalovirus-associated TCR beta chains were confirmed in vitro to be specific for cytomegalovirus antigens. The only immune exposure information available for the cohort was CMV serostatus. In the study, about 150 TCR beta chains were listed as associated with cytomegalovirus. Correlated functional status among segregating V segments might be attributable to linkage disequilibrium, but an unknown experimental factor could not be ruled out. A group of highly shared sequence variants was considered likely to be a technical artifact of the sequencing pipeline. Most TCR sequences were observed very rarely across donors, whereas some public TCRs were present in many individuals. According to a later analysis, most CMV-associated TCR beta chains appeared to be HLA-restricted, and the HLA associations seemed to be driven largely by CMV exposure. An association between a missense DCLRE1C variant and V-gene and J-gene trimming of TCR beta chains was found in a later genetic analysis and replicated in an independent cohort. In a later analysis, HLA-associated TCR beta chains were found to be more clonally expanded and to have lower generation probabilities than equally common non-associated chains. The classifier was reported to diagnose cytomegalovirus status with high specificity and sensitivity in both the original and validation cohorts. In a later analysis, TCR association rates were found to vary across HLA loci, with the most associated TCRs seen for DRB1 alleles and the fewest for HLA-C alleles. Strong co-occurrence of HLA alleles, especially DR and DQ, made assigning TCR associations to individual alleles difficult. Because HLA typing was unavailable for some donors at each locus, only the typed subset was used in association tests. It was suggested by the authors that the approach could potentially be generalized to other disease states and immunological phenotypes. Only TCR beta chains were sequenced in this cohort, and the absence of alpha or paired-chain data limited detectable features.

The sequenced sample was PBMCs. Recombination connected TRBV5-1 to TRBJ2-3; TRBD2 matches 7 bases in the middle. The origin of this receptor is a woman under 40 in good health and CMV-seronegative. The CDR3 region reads CASSLPGGAGTDTQYF. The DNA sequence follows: TGCGCCAGCAGCCTCCCGGGGGGTGCAGGCACAGATACGCAGTATTTT.